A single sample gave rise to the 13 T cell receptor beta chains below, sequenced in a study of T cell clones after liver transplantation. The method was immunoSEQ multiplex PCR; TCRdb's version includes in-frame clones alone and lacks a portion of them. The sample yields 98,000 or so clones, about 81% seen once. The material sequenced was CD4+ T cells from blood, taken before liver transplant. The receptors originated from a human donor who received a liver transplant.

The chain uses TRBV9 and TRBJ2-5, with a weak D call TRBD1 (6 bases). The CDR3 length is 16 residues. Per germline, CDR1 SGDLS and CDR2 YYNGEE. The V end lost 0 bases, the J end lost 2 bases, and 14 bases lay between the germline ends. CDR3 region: CASSVGGLNLQETQYF. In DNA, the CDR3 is TGTGCCAGCAGCGTAGGGGGGCTTAACTTACAAGAGACCCAGTACTTC.

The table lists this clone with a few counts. The CDR3 here is CASSLIAGVQETQYF. CDR3 bases: TGCGCCAGCAGCCTGATAGCGGGGGTGCAAGAGACCCAGTACTTC. The V gene is TRBV5-1, the J gene TRBJ2-5, with TRBD2 matching over 9 bases. The CDR3 is made up of 15 amino acids. Germline assignment: CDR1 SGHRS and CDR2 YFSETQ. The V gene end was trimmed by 4 bases and the J gene end by 2 bases; junction bases not matched to a gene: 6.

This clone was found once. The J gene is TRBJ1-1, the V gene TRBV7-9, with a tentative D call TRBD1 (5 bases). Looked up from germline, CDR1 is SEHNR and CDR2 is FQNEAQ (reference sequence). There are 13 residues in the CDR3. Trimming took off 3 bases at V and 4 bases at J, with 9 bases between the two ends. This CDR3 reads CASSFQRGTEAFF. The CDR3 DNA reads TGTGCCAGCAGCTTCCAAAGGGGCACTGAAGCTTTCTTT. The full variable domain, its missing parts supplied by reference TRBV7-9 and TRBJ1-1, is DTGVSQNPRHKITKRGQNVTFRCDPISEHNRLYWYRQTLGQGPEFLTYFQNEAQLEKSRLLSDRFSAERPKGSFSTLEIQRTEQGDSAMYLCASSFQRGTEAFFGQGTRLTVV.

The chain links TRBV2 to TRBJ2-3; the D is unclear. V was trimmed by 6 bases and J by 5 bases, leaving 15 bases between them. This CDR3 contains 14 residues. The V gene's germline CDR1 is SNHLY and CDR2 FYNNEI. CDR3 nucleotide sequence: TGTGCCAGCAGCCCCAGTGGCTGGGGAGATACGCAGTATTTT. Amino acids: CASSPSGWGDTQYF.

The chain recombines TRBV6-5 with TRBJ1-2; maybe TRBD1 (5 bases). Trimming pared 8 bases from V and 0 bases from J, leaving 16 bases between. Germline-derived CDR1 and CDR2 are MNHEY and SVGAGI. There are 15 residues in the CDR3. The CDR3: CASRGTLSANYGYTF. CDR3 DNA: TGTGCCAGCCGAGGGACCTTATCGGCTAACTATGGCTACACCTTC.

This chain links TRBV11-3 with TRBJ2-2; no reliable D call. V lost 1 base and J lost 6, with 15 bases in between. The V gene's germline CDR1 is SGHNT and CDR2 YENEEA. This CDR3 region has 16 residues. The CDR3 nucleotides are TGTGCCAGCAGCTTAGGCACTCACGGAGTCTCCGGGGAGCTGTTTTTT. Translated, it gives CASSLGTHGVSGELFF.

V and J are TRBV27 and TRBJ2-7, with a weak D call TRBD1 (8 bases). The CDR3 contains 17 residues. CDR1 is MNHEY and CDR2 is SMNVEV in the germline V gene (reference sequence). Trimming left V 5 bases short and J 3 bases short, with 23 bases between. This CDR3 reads CASSGQGLRRANYEQYF. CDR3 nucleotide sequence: TGTGCCAGCAGTGGACAGGGACTACGGAGAGCAAACTACGAGCAGTACTTC.

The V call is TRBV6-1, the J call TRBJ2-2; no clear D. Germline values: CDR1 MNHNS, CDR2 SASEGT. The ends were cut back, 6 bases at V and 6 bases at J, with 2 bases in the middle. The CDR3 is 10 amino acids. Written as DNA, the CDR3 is TGTGCCAGCAGAGCCGGGGAGCTGTTTTTT. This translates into CASRAGELFF.

In nucleotides, the CDR3 is TGTGCCAGCAGTCTAGCGGGAGTCGACACCGGGGAGCTGTTTTTT. It yields the protein CASSLAGVDTGELFF. The chain employs TRBV7-2 and TRBJ2-2; 10 bases line up with TRBD2. Trimming cost V 6 bases and J 3 bases; bases outside gene matches: 4. CDR1 and CDR2 from the germline V gene are SGHTA and FQGNSA. The CDR3 spans 15 residues.

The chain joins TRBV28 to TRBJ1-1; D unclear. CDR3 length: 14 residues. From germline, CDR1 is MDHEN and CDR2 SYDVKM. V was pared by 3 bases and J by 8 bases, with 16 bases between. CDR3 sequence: CASSFVWTRLEAFF. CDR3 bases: TGTGCCAGCAGTTTTGTATGGACCCGCTTAGAAGCTTTCTTT.

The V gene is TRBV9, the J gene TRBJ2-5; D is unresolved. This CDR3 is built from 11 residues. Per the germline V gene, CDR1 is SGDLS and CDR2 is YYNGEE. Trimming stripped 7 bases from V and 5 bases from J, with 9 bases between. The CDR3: CASPRKETQYF. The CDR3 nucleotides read TGTGCCAGCCCCCGGAAGGAGACCCAGTACTTC.

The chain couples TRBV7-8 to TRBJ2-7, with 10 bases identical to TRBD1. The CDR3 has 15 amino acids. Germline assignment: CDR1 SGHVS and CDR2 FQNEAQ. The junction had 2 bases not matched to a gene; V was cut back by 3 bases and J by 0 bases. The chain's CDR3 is CASSFGDRGSYEQYF. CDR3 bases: TGTGCCAGCAGCTTTGGGGACAGGGGCTCCTACGAGCAGTACTTC.

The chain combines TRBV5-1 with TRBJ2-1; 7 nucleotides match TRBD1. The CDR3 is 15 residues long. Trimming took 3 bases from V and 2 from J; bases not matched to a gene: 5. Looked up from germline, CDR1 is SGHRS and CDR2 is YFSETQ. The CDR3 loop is CASSSTGATYNEQFF. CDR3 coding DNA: TGCGCCAGCAGCTCCACAGGGGCAACCTACAATGAGCAGTTCTTC.